This T cell receptor (beta chain) was profiled in a study of OX40 agonist ivuxolimab in advanced cancers. Study background: Cancers in dose escalation were hepatocellular, melanoma, renal cell and head and neck. Aged roughly 23 to 90 with a mean of 60 years, they were around 83% male.

Profiled with immunoSEQ multiplex PCR; TCRdb holds only in-frame clones, not every one. The profile shows roughly 56,000 clones, 89% of them singletons. The CDR3 consists of 13 residues. In germline, CDR1 is ENHRY, CDR2 SYGVKD. V lost 10 bases and J lost 3, with 12 bases in between. The source was CD4+ or CD8+ T cells sorted from blood, collected in a trial of the OX40 agonist ivuxolimab. The clonotype was recovered from an adult with an advanced solid tumor such as melanoma, head and neck, liver or kidney cancer. The chain combines TRBV10-3 with TRBJ2-2; no definite D call. Here the CDR3 reads CATRGIDTGELFF. The DNA of the CDR3 is TGTGCCACCCGCGGAATTGACACCGGGGAGCTGTTTTTT.